Listed below are T cell receptor beta chains from one sample, sequenced in a study of CXCR3-negative and CXCR3-positive naive CD8 T cells. After re-calling the 5' RACE reads, TCRdb lists one entry per CDR3 protein, DNA absent. The sample table includes tens of thousands of distinct CDR3 sequences. The sequenced sample consisted of naive CXCR3+ CD8+ T cells from blood. These TCRs come from a human donor in good health. Some clones in this sample may be carry-over from other donors' samples. CDR3s include the opening cysteine and the closing phenylalanine or tryptophan.

TRBJ2-1 | TRBV4-2 | CASSQEQRGSSNNEQFF
TRBJ1-1 | TRBV12-3/TRBV12-4 | CASNDYTENTEAFF
TRBJ2-7 | TRBV3-1 | CASSQVRMNSYEQYF
TRBJ2-1 | TRBV5-4 | CASSVGTGAYNEQFF
TRBJ2-4 | TRBV2 | CASSTGGYDKNIQYF
TRBJ2-1 | TRBV29-1 | CSVGGAERESYNEQFF
TRBJ1-1 | TRBV28 | CASSLGRGSEAFF
TRBJ2-2 | TRBV12-3/TRBV12-4 | CASSRTGELFF
TRBJ2-1 | TRBV5-6 | CASSSDPTSGRLKSEFF
TRBJ2-3 | TRBV29-1 | CSADNPWGLAGGRNTDTQYF
TRBJ2-3 | TRBV29-1 | CSVQGASADTQYF
TRBJ2-5 | TRBV12-3/TRBV12-4 | CASSFISEETQYF
TRBJ2-1 | TRBV12-3/TRBV12-4 | CASSVAGGVNEQFF
TRBJ2-2 | TRBV12-3/TRBV12-4 | CASGVGREILNTGELFF
TRBJ1-5 | TRBV28 | CACLWDWLDNQPQHF
TRBJ2-3 | TRBV7-6 | CASSLQGAFTDTQYF
TRBJ1-2 | TRBV29-1 | CSVDRDRVILLGGYTF
TRBJ2-1 | TRBV11-2 | CASSLTQGYNEQFF
TRBJ2-2 | TRBV29-1 | CSAGDRGQDGELFF
TRBJ2-7 | TRBV4-2 | CASSQDHDPRYEQYF
TRBJ1-2 | TRBV27 | CASSFGNSGGYTF
TRBJ2-5 | TRBV29-1 | CSVEDWGGQNPGETQYF
TRBJ1-5 | TRBV7-6 | CASSLVTAPLDQPQHF
TRBJ2-6 | TRBV15 | CATSRPSGSGTVFFGANVLTF
TRBJ2-7 | TRBV28 | CASRRTLPGQGVYEQYF
TRBJ2-1 | TRBV15 | CATSREPYNEQFF
TRBJ2-1 | TRBV5-1 | CASRQGGDEQFF
TRBJ2-2 | TRBV28 | CATIDPTRLGELFF
TRBJ2-7 | TRBV5-1 | CASSLDGTRGYEQYF
TRBJ2-1 | TRBV29-1 | CSVEDLTSEQFF
TRBJ2-7 | TRBV12-3/TRBV12-4 | CASSSPHGDLSYEQYF
TRBJ2-1 | TRBV7-6 | CASSLASQGHNEQFF
TRBJ2-2 | TRBV5-1 | CASSLLPPGQGLRNTGELFF
TRBJ2-7 | TRBV27 | CASSLYGTGDYEQYF
TRBJ2-3 | TRBV6-5 | CASRPTSGAIDTQYF
TRBJ1-1 | TRBV5-1 | CASSVGAGLNTEAFF
TRBJ2-7 | TRBV7-6 | CASSSNRVSSYEQYF
TRBJ2-7 | TRBV27 | CASSLRTSPEQYF
TRBJ2-2 | TRBV29-1 | CSVGSGRGTWELFF
TRBJ2-3 | TRBV5-1 | CASSLLGGHTDTQYF